Shown below are 8 T cell receptor beta chains from a single sample sequenced in a study of human T cells and chemical hapten exposure. TCRdb passed the RACE reads through MiXCR, listing each CDR3 protein once. The sample has some 200,000 distinct CDR3 sequences; 20% to 25% are singletons. Time point denoted: patch test 1, 2 weeks after DPC sensitization. Regarding treatment: therapeutic diphenylcyclopropenone sensitization with weekly scalp DPC. The source was whole blood, collected in connection with sensitization to the hapten diphenylcyclopropenone (DPC). Source of these receptors: a woman aged 50 to 60 with alopecia areata. Some clones in this sample may be carry-over from other donors' samples.

The chain is built from TRBV3-1 and TRBJ2-2; D is undetermined. This CDR3 has 14 residues. Trimming left V 3 bases short and J 6 bases short, with 11 bases between. Germline V lookup: CDR1 LGHDT, CDR2 YNNKEL (reference sequence). The CDR3 bases are TGTGCCAGCAGCCACGCCGATCGGTCCGGGGAGCTGTTTTTT. This encodes CASSHADRSGELFF. The full variable domain, with the rest looked up from reference TRBV3-1 and TRBJ2-2, is DTAVSQTPKYLVTQMGNDKSIKCEQNLGHDTMYWYKQDSKKFLKIMFSYNNKELIINETVPNRFSPKSPDKAHLNLHINSLELGDSAVYFCASSHADRSGELFFGEGSRLTVL.

This rearrangement joins TRBV10-2 to TRBJ1-5; D is undetermined. This CDR3 has 16 amino acids. Trimming stripped 2 bases from V and 6 bases from J, with 17 bases between. The germline CDR1 and CDR2 sequences are WSHSY and SAAADI. CDR3 sequence reads: CASSEGSSLDTQPQHF. DNA for the CDR3: TGCGCCAGCAGTGAGGGCAGTTCGCTTGACACTCAGCCCCAGCATTTT.

This rearrangement joins TRBV5-1 to TRBJ1-2; no clear D. Germline-derived CDR1 and CDR2 are SGHRS and YFSETQ. CDR3 size: 14 residues. V lost 1 base, J lost 2 bases, and 9 bases lay in between. The CDR3 DNA reads TGCGCCAGCAGCTTGCCGACAACCAACTATGGCTACACCTTC. It translates to CASSLPTTNYGYTF.

This clonotype was found a few times. V and J are TRBV7-8 and TRBJ1-4; 9 nucleotides line up with TRBD1. V shed 7 bases, J shed 5 bases, and the junction held 11 bases outside the gene matches. CDR1 and CDR2 (germline): SGHVS, FQNEAQ. The CDR3 covers 16 residues. In DNA, the CDR3 is TGTGCCAGCACCCCAATCGACAGGGGGTCGAATGAAAAACTGTTTTTT. Its protein product is CASTPIDRGSNEKLFF.

This clonotype came up a few times. This sequence joins TRBV7-9 and TRBJ2-5, with a possible D match to TRBD2 (5 bases). The V gene lost 4 bases and the J gene lost 4 bases, with 16 bases spanning the gap. The CDR3 loop spans 15 amino acids. Germline loops: CDR1 SEHNR, CDR2 FQNEAQ (reference sequence). The CDR3 nucleotides read TGTGCCAGCAGCTCCTCTAGACTGGGAGTAGAGACCCAGTACTTC. Amino acids: CASSSSRLGVETQYF.

This clonotype was recorded a few times. CDR3 sequence: CSALSGQGNTEAFF. In nucleotides, the CDR3 is TGCAGTGCTCTATCGGGACAGGGTAACACTGAAGCTTTCTTT. J is TRBJ1-1 and V is TRBV20-1; 9 positions agree with TRBD1. After removal of 5 bases from V and 2 bases from J, the junction contained 6 bases not matched to a gene. CDR1 is DFQATT and CDR2 is SNEGSKA in the germline V gene (reference sequence). This CDR3 is 14 amino acids long.

This chain connects TRBV12-3 or TRBV12-4 to TRBJ2-7; D unclear. V shed 6 bases and J shed 2 bases, with 14 bases lying between them. The CDR3 loop spans 14 amino acids. The CDR3 protein is CASRPALGPYEQYF. The CDR3, as DNA: TGTGCCAGCAGACCCGCCCTAGGGCCCTACGAGCAGTACTTC.

The chain has TRBV20-1 and TRBJ1-4; weak D call: TRBD1 (6 bases). The V gene lost 6 bases and the J gene lost 0 bases, with 14 bases spanning the gap. Germline V gene data show CDR1 as DFQATT and CDR2 as SNEGSKA (reference sequence). CDR3 length: 15 residues. The CDR3 bases are TGCAGTGCGCTAGGGACAAGGACAACTAATGAAAAACTGTTTTTT. As protein: CSALGTRTTNEKLFF.